The clone carrying this TCR beta chain was detected only a few times. The antigen is unknown. The data belong to a study of blood T cells in healthy people across ages. Study-wide findings and caveats: A roughly linear age-dependent decrease characterized TCR beta diversity per million T cells.

Alongside a J-beta primer mix, a sample-barcoded 5' primer served in a second PCR lasting roughly 6 to 11 cycles. TCRdb redid the calling of the 5' RACE reads with MiXCR, one entry per CDR3 protein. The data contain more than 900,000 distinct CDR3 sequences, almost 25% of them singletons. Separately, the same data were catalogued under a study of T cells of mothers and their children. That paper adds: Biologically related mothers and children overlapped slightly more than unrelated pairs, a non-significant difference.

This receptor was obtained from a girl aged 2-10 years in good health. The specimen was blood.

The DNA of the CDR3 is TGTGCCAGCAGCCCTCGGGGTGGGGCCCACGAGCAGTACTTC. Amino acid sequence: CASSPRGGAHEQYF. The chain employs TRBV7-9 and TRBJ2-5; D possibly matches TRBD1 or TRBD2 (5 bases each). The DNA end is a closer match to TRBJ2-7, so the J assignment may be wrong. Germline-derived CDR1 and CDR2 are SEHNR and FQNEAQ (reference sequence). The CDR3 is 14 residues long.